Following are 5 T cell receptor beta chains from one sample sequenced in a study of OX40 agonist ivuxolimab in advanced cancers. The repertoire was sequenced with immunoSEQ multiplex PCR; TCRdb's copy has only in-frame clones and lacks some. The profile shows 10,000 to 15,000 clones, just under 90% of them singletons. The sequencing used CD4+ or CD8+ T cells sorted from blood, collected in a trial of the OX40 agonist ivuxolimab. Every receptor here comes from an adult with an advanced solid tumor such as melanoma, head and neck, liver or kidney cancer.

The V call is TRBV4-2, the J call TRBJ2-5, with a possible D match to TRBD1 (5 bases). The CDR3 sequence is 14 residues long. V lost 1 base and J lost 2, with 8 bases in between. Germline assignment: CDR1 LGHNA and CDR2 YNFKEQ. CDR3 protein: CASSQVTAQETQYF. The CDR3 nucleotides are TGTGCCAGCAGCCAAGTGACAGCTCAAGAGACCCAGTACTTC.

V and J are TRBV6-1 and TRBJ2-1; D not resolved. The germline V and J ends were trimmed by 1 base and 7 bases, with 11 bases remaining between them. From germline, CDR1 is MNHNS and CDR2 SASEGT. This CDR3 has 14 residues. The CDR3 DNA reads as TGTGCCAGCAGTGAAGACGGTATTTCGAATGAGCAGTTCTTC. Its translation is CASSEDGISNEQFF.

J is TRBJ1-2 and V is TRBV5-1; 11 bases match TRBD1. CDR3 length: 15 amino acids. The V gene end was trimmed by 2 bases and the J gene end by 8 bases; junction bases not matched to a gene: 8. Germline lookup yields CDR1 SGHRS and CDR2 YFSETQ. The CDR3: CASSFGQGAGDGYTF. CDR3 nucleotides: TGCGCCAGCAGCTTTGGACAGGGGGCTGGGGACGGCTACACCTTC.

The chain joins TRBV19 to TRBJ2-1; no clear D. In germline, CDR1 is LNHDA, CDR2 SQIVND (reference sequence). The CDR3 runs 13 residues. Trimming removed 0 bases from V and 7 bases from J, with 7 bases in between. The CDR3 DNA reads TGTGCCAGTAGTATAGATCCCGGGAATGAGCAGTTCTTC. Translating it yields CASSIDPGNEQFF.

The gene calls are TRBV7-9 and TRBJ2-7; no clear D. CDR1 SEHNR and CDR2 FQNEAQ come from the germline V gene (reference sequence). Trimming pared 4 bases from V and 2 bases from J, leaving 18 bases between. The length of the CDR3 is 16 residues. The CDR3 reads CASSSIFSRYTYEQYF. The CDR3 DNA is TGTGCCAGCAGCTCCATATTCTCCAGGTACACCTACGAGCAGTACTTC.